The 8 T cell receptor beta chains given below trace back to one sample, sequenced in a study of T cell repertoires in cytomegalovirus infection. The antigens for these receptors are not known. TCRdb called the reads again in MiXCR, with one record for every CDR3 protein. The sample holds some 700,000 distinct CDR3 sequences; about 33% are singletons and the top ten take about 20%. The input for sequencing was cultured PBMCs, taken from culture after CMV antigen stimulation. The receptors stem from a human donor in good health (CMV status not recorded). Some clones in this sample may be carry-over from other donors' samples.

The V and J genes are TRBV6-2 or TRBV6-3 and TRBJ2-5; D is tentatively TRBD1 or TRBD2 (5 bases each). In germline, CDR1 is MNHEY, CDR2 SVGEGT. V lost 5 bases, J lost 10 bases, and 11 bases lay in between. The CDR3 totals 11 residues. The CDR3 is CASSLRDDQYF. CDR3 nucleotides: TGTGCCAGCAGTCTCCGGGACGACCAGTACTTC.

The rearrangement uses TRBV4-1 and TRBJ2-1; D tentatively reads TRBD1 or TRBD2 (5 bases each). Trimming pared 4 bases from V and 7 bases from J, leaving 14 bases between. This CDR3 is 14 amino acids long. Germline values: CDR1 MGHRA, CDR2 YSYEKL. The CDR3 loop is CASSPGPALNEQFF. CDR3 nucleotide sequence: TGCGCCAGCAGCCCGGGACCCGCCCTGAATGAGCAGTTCTTC.

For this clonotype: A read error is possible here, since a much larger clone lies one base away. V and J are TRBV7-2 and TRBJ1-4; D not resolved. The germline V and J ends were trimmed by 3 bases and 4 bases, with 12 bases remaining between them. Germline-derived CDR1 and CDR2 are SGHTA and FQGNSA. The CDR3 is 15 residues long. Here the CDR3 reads CASSFRPVVNEKLFF. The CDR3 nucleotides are TGTGCCAGCAGCTTCCGCCCCGTCGTTAATGAAAAACTGTTTTTT.

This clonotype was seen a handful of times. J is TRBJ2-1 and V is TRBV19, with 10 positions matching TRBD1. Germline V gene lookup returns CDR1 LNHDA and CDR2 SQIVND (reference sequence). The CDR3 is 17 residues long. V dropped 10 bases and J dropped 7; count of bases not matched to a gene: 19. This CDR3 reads CATRQGAGVLTRNEQFF. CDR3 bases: TGTGCCACCCGACAGGGGGCGGGAGTTCTGACCCGAAATGAGCAGTTCTTC.

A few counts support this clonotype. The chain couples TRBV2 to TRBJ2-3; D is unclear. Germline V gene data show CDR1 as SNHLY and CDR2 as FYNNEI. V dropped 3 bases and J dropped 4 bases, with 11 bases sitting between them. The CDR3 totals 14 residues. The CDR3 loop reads CASSDGVRADTQYF. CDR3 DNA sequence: TGTGCCAGCAGTGATGGGGTTCGGGCAGATACGCAGTATTTT.

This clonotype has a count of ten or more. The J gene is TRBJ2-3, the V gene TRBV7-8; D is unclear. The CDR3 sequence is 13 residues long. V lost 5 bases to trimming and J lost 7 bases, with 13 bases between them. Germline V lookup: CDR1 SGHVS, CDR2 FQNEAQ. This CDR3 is CASSPRWGNTQYF. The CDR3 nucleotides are TGTGCCAGCAGCCCCCGATGGGGAAATACGCAGTATTTT. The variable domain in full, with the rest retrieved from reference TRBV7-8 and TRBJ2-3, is GAGVSQSPRYKVAKRGQDVALRCDPISGHVSLFWYQQALGQGPEFLTYFQNEAQLDKSGLPSDRFFAERPEGSVSTLKIQRTQQEDSAVYLCASSPRWGNTQYFGPGTRLTVL.

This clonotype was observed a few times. This CDR3 is CASSLLSSPPEAFF. The CDR3 DNA follows: TGTGCCAGCAGCTTATTATCCTCCCCCCCTGAAGCTTTCTTT. This rearrangement joins TRBV7-2 to TRBJ1-1; D gene unclear. The length of the CDR3 is 14 residues. V lost 2 bases, J lost 6 bases, and 13 bases lay in between. Germline V CDR1 and CDR2: SGHTA, FQGNSA.

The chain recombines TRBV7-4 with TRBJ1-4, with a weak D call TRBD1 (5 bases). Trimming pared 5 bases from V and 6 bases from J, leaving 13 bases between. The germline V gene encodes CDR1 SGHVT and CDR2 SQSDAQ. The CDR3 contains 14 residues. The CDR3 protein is CASSPAGRHEKLFF. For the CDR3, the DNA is TGTGCCAGCAGCCCCGCAGGGCGACATGAAAAACTGTTTTTT.